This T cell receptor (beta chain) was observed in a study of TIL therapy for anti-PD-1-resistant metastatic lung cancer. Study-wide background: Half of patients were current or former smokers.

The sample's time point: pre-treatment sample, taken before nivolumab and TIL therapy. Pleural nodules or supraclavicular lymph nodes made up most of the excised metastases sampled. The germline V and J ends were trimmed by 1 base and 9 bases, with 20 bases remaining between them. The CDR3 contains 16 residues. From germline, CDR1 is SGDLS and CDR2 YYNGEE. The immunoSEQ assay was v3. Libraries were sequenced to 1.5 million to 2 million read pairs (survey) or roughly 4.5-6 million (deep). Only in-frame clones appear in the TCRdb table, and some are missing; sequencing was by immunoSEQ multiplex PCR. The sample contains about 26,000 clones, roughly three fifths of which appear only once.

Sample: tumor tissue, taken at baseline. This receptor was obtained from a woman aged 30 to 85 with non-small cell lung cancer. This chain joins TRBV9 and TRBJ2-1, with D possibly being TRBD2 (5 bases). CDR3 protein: CASSVFSGSSGSEQFF. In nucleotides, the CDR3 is TGTGCCAGCAGCGTATTTAGTGGGAGTTCTGGAAGTGAGCAGTTCTTC.